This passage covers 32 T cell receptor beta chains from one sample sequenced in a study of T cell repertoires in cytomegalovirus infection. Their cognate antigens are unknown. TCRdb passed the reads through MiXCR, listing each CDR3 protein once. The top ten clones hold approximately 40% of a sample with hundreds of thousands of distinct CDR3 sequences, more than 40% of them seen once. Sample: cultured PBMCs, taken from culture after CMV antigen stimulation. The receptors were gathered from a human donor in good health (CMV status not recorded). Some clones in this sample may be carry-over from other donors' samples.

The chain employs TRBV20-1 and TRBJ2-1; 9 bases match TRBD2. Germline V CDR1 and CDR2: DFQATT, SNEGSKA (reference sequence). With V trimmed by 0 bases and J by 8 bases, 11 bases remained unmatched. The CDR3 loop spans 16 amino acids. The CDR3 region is CSARDLSAGGLDEQFF. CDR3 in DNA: TGCAGTGCTAGAGATCTCTCGGCGGGGGGGCTCGATGAGCAGTTCTTC.

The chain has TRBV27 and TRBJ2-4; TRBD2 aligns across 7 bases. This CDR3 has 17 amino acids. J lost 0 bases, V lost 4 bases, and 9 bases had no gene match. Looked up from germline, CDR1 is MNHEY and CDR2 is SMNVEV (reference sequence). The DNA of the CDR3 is TGTGCCAGCAGTTCAACGGGGGGTGGTCTAGCCAAAAACATTCAGTACTTC. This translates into CASSSTGGGLAKNIQYF.

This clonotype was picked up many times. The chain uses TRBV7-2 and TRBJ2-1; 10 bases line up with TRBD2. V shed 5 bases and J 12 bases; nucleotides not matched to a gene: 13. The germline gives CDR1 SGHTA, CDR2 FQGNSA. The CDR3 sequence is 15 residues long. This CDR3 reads CASSITSGIVGRQFF. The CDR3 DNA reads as TGTGCCAGCAGCATAACTAGCGGGATTGTAGGTAGGCAGTTCTTC. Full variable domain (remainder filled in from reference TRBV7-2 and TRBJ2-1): GAGVSQSPSNKVTEKGKDVELRCDPISGHTALYWYRQSLGQGLEFLIYFQGNSAPDKSGLPSDRFSAERTGGSVSTLTIQRTQQEDSAVYLCASSITSGIVGRQFFGPGTRLTVL.

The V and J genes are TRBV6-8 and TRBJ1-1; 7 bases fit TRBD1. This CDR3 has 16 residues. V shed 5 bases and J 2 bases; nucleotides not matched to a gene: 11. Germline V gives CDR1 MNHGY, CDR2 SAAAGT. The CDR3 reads CASSPDGAGGNTEAFF. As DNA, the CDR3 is TGTGCCAGCAGTCCCGATGGGGCAGGGGGAAACACTGAAGCTTTCTTT.

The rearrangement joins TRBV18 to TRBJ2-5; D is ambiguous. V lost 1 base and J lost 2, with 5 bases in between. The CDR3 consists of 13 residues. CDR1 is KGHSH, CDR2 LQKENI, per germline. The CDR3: CASSPHKQETQYF. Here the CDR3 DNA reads TGTGCCAGCTCACCACATAAACAAGAGACCCAGTACTTC.

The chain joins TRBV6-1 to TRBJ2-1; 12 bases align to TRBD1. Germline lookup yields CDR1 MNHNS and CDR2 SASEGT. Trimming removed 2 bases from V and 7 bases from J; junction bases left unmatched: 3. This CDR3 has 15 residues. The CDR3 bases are TGTGCCAGCAGTGAATTGGGACAGGGGGCAAATGAGCAGTTCTTC. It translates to CASSELGQGANEQFF.

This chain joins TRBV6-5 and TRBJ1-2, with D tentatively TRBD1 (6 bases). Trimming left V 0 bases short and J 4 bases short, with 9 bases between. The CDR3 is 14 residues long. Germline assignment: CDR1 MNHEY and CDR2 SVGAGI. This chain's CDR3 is CASSYSTGGYGYTF. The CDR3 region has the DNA TGTGCCAGCAGTTACTCGACAGGCGGCTATGGCTACACCTTC.

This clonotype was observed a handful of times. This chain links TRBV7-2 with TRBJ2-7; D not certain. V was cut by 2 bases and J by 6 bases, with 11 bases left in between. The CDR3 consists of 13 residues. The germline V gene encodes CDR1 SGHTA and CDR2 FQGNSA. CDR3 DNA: TGTGCCAGCAGCTTAAGATCGTACTCCGAGCAGTACTTC. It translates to CASSLRSYSEQYF. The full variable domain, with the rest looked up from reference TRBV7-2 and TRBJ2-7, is GAGVSQSPSNKVTEKGKDVELRCDPISGHTALYWYRQSLGQGLEFLIYFQGNSAPDKSGLPSDRFSAERTGGSVSTLTIQRTQQEDSAVYLCASSLRSYSEQYFGPGTRLTVT.

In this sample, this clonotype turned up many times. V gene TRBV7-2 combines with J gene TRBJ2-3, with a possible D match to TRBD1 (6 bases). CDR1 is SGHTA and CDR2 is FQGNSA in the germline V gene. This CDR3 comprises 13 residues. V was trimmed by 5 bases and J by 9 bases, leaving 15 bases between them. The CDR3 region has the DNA TGTGCCAGCAGCGGGCAGGACAGAGGGACGCAGTATTTT. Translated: CASSGQDRGTQYF. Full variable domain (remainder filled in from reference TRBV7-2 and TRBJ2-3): GAGVSQSPSNKVTEKGKDVELRCDPISGHTALYWYRQSLGQGLEFLIYFQGNSAPDKSGLPSDRFSAERTGGSVSTLTIQRTQQEDSAVYLCASSGQDRGTQYFGPGTRLTVL.

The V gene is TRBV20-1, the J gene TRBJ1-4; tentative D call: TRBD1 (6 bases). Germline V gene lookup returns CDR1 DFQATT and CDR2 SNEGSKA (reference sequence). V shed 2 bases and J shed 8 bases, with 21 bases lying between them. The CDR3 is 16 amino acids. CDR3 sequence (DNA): TGCAGTGCTAGATCCAAACAGACAGGTCGAGGAGAAAAACTGTTTTTT. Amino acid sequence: CSARSKQTGRGEKLFF.

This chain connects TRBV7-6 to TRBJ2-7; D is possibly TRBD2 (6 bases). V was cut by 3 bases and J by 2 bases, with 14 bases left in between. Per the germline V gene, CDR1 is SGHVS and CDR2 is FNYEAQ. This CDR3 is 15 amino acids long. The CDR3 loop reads CASSFPGELTYEQYF. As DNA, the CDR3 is TGTGCCAGCAGCTTCCCGGGGGAACTAACCTACGAGCAGTACTTC.

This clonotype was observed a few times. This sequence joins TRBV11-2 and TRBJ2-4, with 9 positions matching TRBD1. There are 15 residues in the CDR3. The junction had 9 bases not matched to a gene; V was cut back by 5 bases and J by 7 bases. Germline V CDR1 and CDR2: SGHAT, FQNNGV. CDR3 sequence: CASSPRTGVGNIQYF. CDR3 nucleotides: TGTGCCAGCAGCCCAAGGACAGGGGTAGGGAACATTCAGTACTTC.

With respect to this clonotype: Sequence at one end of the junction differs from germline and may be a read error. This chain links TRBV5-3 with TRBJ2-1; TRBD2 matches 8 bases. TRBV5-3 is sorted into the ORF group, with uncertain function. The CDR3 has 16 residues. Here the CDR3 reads CASSSGRAGGHNEQFF. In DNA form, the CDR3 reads TGTGCCAGCAGCTCGGGAAGGGCGGGGGGTCACAATGAGCAGTTCTTC.

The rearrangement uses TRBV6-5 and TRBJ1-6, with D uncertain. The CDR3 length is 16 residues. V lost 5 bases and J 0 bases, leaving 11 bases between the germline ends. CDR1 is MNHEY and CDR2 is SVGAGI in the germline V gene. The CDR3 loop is CASSGLGSSYNSPLHF. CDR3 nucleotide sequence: TGTGCCAGCAGTGGTCTGGGTAGCTCCTATAATTCACCCCTCCACTTT.

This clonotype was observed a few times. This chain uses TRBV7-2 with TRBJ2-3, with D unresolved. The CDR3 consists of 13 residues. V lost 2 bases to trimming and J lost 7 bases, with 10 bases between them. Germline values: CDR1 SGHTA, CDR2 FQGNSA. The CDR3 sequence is CASSLFVANTQYF. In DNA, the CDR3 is TGTGCCAGCAGCTTATTTGTGGCGAATACGCAGTATTTT. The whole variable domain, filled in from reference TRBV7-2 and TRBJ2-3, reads GAGVSQSPSNKVTEKGKDVELRCDPISGHTALYWYRQSLGQGLEFLIYFQGNSAPDKSGLPSDRFSAERTGGSVSTLTIQRTQQEDSAVYLCASSLFVANTQYFGPGTRLTVL.

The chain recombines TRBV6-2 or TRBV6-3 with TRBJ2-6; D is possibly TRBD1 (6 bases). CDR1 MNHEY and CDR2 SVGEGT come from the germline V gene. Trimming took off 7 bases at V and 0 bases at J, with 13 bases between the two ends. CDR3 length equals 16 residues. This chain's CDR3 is CASNDEGHSGANVLTF. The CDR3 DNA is TGTGCCAGCAATGACGAGGGACACTCTGGGGCCAACGTCCTGACTTTC.

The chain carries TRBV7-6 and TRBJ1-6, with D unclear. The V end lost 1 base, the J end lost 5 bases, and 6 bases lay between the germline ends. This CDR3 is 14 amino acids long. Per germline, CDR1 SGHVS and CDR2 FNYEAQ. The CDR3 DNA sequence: TGTGCCAGCAGCTTAGACAGCAATAATTCACCCCTCCACTTT. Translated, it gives CASSLDSNNSPLHF.

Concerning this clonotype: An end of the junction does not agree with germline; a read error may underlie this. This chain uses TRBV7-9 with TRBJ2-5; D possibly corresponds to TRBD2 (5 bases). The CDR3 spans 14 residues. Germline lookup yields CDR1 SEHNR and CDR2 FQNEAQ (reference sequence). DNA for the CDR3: TGTGCGAGCACTCGGAGGTCCCTGAGAGAGACCCAGTACTTC. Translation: CASTRRSLRETQYF.

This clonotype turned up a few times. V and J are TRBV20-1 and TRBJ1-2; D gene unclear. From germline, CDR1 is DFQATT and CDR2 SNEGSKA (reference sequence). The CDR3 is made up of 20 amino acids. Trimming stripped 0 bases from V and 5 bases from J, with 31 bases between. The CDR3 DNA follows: TGCAGTGCTAGAGATGCGGAGGCGGGTTATCTGAGGAAAAATGAGTATGGCTACACCTTC. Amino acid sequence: CSARDAEAGYLRKNEYGYTF.

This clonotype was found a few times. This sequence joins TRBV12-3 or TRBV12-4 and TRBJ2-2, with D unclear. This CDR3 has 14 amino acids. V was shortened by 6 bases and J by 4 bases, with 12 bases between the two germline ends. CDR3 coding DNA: TGTGCCAGCAGCGATACATCGGCCACCGGGGAGCTGTTTTTT. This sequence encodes CASSDTSATGELFF.

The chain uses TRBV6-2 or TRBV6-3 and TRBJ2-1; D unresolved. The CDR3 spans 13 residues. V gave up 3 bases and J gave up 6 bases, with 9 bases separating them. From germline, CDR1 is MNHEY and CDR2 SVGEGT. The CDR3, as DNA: TGTGCCAGCAGTTATTCCCCTCCCAATGAGCAGTTCTTC. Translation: CASSYSPPNEQFF.

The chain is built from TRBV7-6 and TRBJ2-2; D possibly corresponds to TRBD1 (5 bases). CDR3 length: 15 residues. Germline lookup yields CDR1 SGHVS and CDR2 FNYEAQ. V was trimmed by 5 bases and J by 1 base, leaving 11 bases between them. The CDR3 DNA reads TGTGCCAGCAGCGACCACAGGATGAACACCGGGGAGCTGTTTTTT. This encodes CASSDHRMNTGELFF. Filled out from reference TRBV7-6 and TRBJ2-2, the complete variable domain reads GAGVSQSPRYKVTKRGQDVALRCDPISGHVSLYWYRQALGQGPEFLTYFNYEAQQDKSGLPNDRFSAERPEGSISTLTIQRTEQRDSAMYRCASSDHRMNTGELFFGEGSRLTVL.

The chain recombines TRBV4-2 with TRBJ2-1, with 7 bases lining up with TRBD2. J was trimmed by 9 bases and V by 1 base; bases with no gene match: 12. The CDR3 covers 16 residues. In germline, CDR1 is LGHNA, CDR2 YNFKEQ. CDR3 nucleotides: TGTGCCAGCAGCCAAGTCTCCCGGACTAGGTCGGGTGAGCAGTTCTTC. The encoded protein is CASSQVSRTRSGEQFF.

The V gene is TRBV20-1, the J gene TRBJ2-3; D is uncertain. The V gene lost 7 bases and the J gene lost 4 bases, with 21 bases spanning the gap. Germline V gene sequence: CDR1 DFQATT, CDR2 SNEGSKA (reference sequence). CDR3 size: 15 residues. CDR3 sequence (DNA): TGCAGTGTTACGTTGAGTTCGGGCTATTCAGATACGCAGTATTTT. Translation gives CSVTLSSGYSDTQYF.

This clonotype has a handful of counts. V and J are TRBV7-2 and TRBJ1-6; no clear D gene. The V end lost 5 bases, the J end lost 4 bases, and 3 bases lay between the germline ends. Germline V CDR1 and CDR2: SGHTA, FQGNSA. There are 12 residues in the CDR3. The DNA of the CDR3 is TGTGCCAGCAGCATGTATAATTCACCCCTCCACTTT. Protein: CASSMYNSPLHF.

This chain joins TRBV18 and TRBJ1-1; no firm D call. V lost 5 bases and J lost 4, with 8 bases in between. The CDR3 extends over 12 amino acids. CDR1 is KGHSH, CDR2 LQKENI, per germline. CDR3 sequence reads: CASSGVVTEAFF. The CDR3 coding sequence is TGTGCCAGCTCAGGGGTGGTCACTGAAGCTTTCTTT. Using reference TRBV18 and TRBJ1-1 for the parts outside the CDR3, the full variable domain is NAGVMQNPRHLVRRRGQEARLRCSPMKGHSHVYWYRQLPEEGLKFMVYLQKENIIDESGMPKERFSAEFPKEGPSILRIQQVVRGDSAAYFCASSGVVTEAFFGQGTRLTVV.

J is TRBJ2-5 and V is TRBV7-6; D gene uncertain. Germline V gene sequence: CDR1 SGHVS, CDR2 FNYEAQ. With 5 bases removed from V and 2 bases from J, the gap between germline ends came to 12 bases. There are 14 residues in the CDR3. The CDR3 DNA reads TGTGCCAGCAGCAAATATGGCTGGCAAGAGACCCAGTACTTC. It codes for CASSKYGWQETQYF.

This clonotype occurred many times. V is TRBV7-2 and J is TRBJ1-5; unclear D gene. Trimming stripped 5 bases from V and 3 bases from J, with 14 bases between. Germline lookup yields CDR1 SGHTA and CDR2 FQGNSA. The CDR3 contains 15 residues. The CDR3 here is CASSPQGSDNQPQHF. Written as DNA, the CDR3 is TGTGCCAGCAGCCCCCAAGGGTCGGACAATCAGCCCCAGCATTTT.

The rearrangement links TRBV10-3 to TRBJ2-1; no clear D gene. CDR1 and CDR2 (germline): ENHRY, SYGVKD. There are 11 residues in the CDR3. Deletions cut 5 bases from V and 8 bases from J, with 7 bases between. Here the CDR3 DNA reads TGTGCCATCAGTTCGGGCTATGAGCAGTTCTTC. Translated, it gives CAISSGYEQFF.

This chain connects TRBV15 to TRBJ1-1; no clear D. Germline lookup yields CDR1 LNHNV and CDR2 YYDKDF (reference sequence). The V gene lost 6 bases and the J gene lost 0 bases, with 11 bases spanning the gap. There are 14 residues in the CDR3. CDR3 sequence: CATSNGRLNTEAFF. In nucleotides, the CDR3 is TGTGCCACCAGTAATGGACGGCTGAACACTGAAGCTTTCTTT.

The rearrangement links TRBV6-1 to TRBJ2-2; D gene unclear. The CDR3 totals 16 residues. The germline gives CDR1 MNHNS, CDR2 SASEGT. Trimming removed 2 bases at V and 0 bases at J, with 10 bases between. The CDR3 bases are TGTGCCAGCAGTGAACTACAGCGCGCGAACACCGGGGAGCTGTTTTTT. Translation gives CASSELQRANTGELFF.

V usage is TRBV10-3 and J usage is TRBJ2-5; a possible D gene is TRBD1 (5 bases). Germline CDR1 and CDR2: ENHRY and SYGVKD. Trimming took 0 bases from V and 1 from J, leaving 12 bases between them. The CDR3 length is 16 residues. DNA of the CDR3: TGTGCCATCAGTGAGTCTGTGACAGCAACCCAAGAGACCCAGTACTTC. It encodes CAISESVTATQETQYF.